The following is a T cell receptor (beta chain) sequence with its context. Participant-reported clinical history was the basis for cohort assignment. These data originate in a study of blood T cell repertoires in COVID-19. About the study: Specimens from acute and convalescent COVID-19 originated in the United States, Italy and Spain. T cells, B-cell-depleted T cells, or PBMCs provided the cDNA or gDNA that served as material.

V was clipped by 6 bases and J by 3 bases; unmatched bases: 8. The germline V gene has CDR1 LNHDA and CDR2 SQIVND (reference sequence). The CDR3 runs 15 residues. In the source study's methods: Amplification of reference gene primers was used by the study to estimate nucleated cell counts. Some clones are missing from TCRdb's copy, which holds only in-frame ones; the method was immunoSEQ multiplex PCR. V and J calls and clone size are those listed in that table; D and trimming were worked out from the DNA. Altogether approximately 180,000 clones are present, approximately 79% being singletons, with the ten largest covering 4.5% to 6.5%.

This sequence was found in an older woman with acute COVID-19. Sequencing input: PBMCs or T cells enriched from blood (not recorded which). V is TRBV19 and J is TRBJ1-3; 7 bases are shared with TRBD1. CDR3 protein: CASSQTGRNGNTIYF. The DNA for the CDR3 is TGTGCCAGTAGCCAGACAGGGAGGAATGGAAACACCATATATTTT.